The following is a T cell receptor beta chain sequence with its context. Data came from immunoSEQ multiplex PCR; TCRdb stores just in-frame clones and leaves some out. The data show under 90,000 clones, 93% seen once. The CDR3 extends over 13 amino acids. V shed 6 bases, J shed 7 bases, and the junction held 7 bases outside the gene matches. Germline loops: CDR1 MNHEY, CDR2 SMNVEV (reference sequence). The data are from a study of technical replicates of blood from a handful of donors. V usage is TRBV27 and J usage is TRBJ2-7; 9 positions match TRBD2. Specimen: T cells isolated from PBMCs. The sequence was obtained from a human donor in good health. CDR3 residues: CASRALAGGEQYF. In DNA form, the CDR3 reads TGTGCCAGCAGGGCTTTGGCGGGAGGGGAGCAGTACTTC.